The clone carrying this TCR beta chain appeared a single time. Purification of the CD8+ and CD4+ T cells relied on negative isolation, and TEMRA cells underwent FACS enrichment. This record comes from a study of CD8 T cells in Susac syndrome. The CDR3 extends over 13 amino acids. The germline V gene encodes CDR1 MNHEY and CDR2 SMNVEV (reference sequence). V lost 6 bases to trimming and J lost 8 bases; unmatched junction nucleotides: 9. cDNA came from approximately 0.5 to 1 ug RNA primed by random hexamers. The amplification used immunoSEQ multiplex PCR on TCR beta CDR3; it spanned 54 Vbeta and 13 Jbeta. Via MiXCR, TCRdb re-called the immunoSEQ multiplex PCR reads, giving one row per CDR3 protein. The sample contains fewer than 150,000 distinct CDR3 sequences, nearly 95% of which appear only once.

The clonotype originates from a human donor in good health. The rearrangement uses TRBV27 and TRBJ1-2, with 7 bases that match TRBD1. Sequenced material: CD4+ T cells from PBMCs. The CDR3 is CASSQETGSGYTF. CDR3 nucleotide sequence: TGTGCCAGCAGCCAGGAGACAGGGAGCGGCTACACCTTC.